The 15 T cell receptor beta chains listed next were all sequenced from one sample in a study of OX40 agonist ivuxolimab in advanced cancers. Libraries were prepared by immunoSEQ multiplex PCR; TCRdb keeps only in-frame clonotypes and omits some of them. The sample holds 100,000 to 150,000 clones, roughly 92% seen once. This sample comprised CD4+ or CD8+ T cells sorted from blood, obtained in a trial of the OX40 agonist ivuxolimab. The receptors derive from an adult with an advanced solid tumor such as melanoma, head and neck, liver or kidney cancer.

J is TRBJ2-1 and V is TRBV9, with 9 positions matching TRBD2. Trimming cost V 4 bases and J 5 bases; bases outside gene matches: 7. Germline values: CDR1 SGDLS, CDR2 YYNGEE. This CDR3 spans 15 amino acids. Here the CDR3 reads CASSPSGDAHNEQFF. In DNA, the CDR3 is TGTGCCAGCAGCCCTAGCGGGGATGCACACAATGAGCAGTTCTTC.

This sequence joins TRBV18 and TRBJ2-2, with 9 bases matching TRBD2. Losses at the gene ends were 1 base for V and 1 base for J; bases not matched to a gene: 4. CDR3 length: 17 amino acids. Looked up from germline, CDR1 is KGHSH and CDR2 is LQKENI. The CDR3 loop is CASSPQPLAGNTGELFF. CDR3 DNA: TGTGCCAGCTCACCACAGCCACTAGCGGGGAACACCGGGGAGCTGTTTTTT.

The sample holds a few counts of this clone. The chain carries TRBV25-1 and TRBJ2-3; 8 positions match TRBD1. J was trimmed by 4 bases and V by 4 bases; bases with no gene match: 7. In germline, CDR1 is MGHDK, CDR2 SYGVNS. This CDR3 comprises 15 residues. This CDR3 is CASSAQQGVADTQYF. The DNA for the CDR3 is TGTGCCAGCAGTGCCCAACAGGGGGTTGCAGATACGCAGTATTTT.

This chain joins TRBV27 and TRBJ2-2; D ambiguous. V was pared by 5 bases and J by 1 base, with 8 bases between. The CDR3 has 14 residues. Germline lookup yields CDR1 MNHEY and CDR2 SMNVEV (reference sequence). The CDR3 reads CASSPPRNTGELFF. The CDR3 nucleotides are TGTGCCAGCAGTCCGCCGAGGAACACCGGGGAGCTGTTTTTT.

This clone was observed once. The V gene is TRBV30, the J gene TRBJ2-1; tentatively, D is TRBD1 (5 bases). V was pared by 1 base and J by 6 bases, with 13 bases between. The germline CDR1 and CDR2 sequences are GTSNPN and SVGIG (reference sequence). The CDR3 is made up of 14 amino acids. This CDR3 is CAWSEGHQSNEQFF. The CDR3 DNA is TGTGCCTGGAGTGAGGGGCATCAAAGCAATGAGCAGTTCTTC.

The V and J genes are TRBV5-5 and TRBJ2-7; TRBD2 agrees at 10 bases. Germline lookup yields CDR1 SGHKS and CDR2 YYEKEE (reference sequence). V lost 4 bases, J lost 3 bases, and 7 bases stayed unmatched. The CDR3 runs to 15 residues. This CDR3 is CASSAGLATFYEQYF. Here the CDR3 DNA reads TGTGCCAGCAGCGCGGGACTAGCGACCTTCTACGAGCAGTACTTC. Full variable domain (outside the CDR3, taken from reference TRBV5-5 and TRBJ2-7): DAGVTQSPTHLIKTRGQQVTLRCSPISGHKSVSWYQQVLGQGPQFIFQYYEKEERGRGNFPDRFSARQFPNYSSELNVNALLLGDSALYLCASSAGLATFYEQYFGPGTRLTVT.

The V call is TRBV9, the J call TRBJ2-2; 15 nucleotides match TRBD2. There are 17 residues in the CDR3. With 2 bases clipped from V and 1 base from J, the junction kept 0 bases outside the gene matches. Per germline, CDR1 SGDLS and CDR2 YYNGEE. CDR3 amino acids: CASSVGLAGGNTGELFF. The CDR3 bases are TGTGCCAGCAGCGTGGGACTAGCGGGAGGGAACACCGGGGAGCTGTTTTTT.

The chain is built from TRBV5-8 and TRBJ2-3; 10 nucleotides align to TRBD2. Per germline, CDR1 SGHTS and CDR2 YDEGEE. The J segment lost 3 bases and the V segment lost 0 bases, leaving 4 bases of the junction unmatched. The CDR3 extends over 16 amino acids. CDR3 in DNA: TGTGCCAGCAGCTTGGGGCGGACTAGCGGAACAGATACGCAGTATTTT. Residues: CASSLGRTSGTDTQYF.

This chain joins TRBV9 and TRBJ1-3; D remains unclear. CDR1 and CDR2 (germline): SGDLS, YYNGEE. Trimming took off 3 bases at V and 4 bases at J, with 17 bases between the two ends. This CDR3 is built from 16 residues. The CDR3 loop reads CASSAGLLGYGNTIYF. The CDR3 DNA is TGTGCCAGCAGCGCCGGGTTGCTGGGGTACGGAAACACCATATATTTT.

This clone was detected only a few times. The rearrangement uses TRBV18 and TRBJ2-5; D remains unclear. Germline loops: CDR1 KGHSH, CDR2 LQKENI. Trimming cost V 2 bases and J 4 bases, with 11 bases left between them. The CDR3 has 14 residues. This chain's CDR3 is CASSPRGSAETQYF. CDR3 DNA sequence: TGTGCCAGCTCACCAAGAGGATCCGCAGAGACCCAGTACTTC.

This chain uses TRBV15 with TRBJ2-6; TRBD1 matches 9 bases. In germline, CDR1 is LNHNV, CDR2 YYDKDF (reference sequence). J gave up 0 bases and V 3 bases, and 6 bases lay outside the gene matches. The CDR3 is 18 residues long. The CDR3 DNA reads TGTGCCACCAGCAGCTCACAGGGGGCTCACTCTGGGGCCAACGTCCTGACTTTC. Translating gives CATSSSQGAHSGANVLTF.

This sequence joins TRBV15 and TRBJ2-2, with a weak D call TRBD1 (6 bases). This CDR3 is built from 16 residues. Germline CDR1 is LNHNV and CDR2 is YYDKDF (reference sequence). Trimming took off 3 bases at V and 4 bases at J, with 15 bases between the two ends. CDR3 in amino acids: CATSRAGQRTTGELFF. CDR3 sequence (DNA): TGTGCCACCAGCAGGGCAGGACAGAGGACCACCGGGGAGCTGTTTTTT.

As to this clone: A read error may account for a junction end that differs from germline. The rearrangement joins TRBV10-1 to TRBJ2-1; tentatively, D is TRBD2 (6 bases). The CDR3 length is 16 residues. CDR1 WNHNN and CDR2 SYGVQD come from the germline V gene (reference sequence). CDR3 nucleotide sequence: TGCGCCAGCAGTGATAGTAGGAGGGGCTCCCACAATGAGCAGTTCTTC. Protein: CASSDSRRGSHNEQFF.

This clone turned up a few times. CDR3 in amino acids: CASRVSYEQYF. The CDR3 nucleotides are TGTGCCAGCAGGGTATCCTACGAGCAGTACTTC. This chain uses TRBV2 with TRBJ2-7, with no clear D. V lost 6 bases, J lost 1 base, and 4 bases lay in between. CDR3 length: 11 residues. The germline CDR1 and CDR2 sequences are SNHLY and FYNNEI.

The chain's CDR3 is CASSPGTANEKLFF. CDR3 DNA: TGTGCCAGCTCGCCCGGGACTGCTAATGAAAAACTGTTTTTT. This rearrangement joins TRBV18 to TRBJ1-4, with D maybe TRBD1 (5 bases). The CDR3 is made up of 14 amino acids. V gave up 6 bases and J gave up 3 bases, with 11 bases separating them. The germline gives CDR1 KGHSH, CDR2 LQKENI.